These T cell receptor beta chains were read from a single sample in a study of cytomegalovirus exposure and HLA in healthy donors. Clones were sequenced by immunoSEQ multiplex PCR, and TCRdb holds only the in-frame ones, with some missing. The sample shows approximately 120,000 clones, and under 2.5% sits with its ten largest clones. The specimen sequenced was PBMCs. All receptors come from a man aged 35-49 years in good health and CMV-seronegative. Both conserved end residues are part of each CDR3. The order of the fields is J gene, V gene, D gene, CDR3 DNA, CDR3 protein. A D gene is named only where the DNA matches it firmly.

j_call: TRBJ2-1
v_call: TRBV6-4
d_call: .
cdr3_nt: TGTGCCAGCAGTGACGGCCGCGGGATAGGGGATGAGCAGTTCTTC
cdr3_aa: CASSDGRGIGDEQFF

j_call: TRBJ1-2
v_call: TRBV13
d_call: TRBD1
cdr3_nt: TGTGCCAGCAGCGGAGGGACAGGGGACTATGGCTACACCTTC
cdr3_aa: CASSGGTGDYGYTF

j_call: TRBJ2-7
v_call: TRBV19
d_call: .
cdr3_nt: TGTGCCAGTAGTCTACAGGCCACCACCTACGAGCAGTACTTC
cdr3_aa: CASSLQATTYEQYF

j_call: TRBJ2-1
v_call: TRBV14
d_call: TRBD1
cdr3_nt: TGTGCCAGCAGCCAAGGAGAAAGGGGACAGGGTCAGTTCTTC
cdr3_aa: CASSQGERGQGQFF

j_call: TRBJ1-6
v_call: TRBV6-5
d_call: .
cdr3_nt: TGTGCCAGCAGCTACCAGGGTTATCAAAATTCACCCCTCCACTTT
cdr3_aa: CASSYQGYQNSPLHF

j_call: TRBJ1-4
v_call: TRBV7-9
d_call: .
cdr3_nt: TGTGCCAGCAGCACCAGGGGCGTTAATGAAAAACTGTTTTTT
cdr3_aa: CASSTRGVNEKLFF

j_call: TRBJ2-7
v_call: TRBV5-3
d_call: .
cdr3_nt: TGTGCCAGAAGCTTGTTCGCGGGGCCCGTAAGGAATAGCCCAACCTACGAGCAGTACTTC
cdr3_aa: CARSLFAGPVRNSPTYEQYF

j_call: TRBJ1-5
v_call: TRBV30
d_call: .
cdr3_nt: TGTGCCTGGAACCCCCCCAGGGCGCTAAGCAATCAGCCCCAGCATTTT
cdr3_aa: CAWNPPRALSNQPQHF

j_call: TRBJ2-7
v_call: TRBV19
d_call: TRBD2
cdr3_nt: TGTGCCAGTAGTTGGGGTCTAGCGGGCCACGAGCAGTACTTC
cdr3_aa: CASSWGLAGHEQYF

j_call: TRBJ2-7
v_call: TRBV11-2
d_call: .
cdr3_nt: TGTGCCAGCAGTTCCGACAGAGGCGAGCAGTACTTC
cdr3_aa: CASSSDRGEQYF

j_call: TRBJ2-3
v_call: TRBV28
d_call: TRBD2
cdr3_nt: TGTGCCAGCAGTTTGTCTGGGGGGGGGAGTGTCTTATCCTTACTTACAGATACGCAGTATTTT
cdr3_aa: CASSLSGGGSVLSLLTDTQYF

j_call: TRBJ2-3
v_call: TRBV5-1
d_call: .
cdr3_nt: TGCGCCAGCAGCGGGGGACTGACAGATACGCAGTATTTT
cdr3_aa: CASSGGLTDTQYF